The clone carrying this T cell receptor beta chain was found a few times. The germline gene is not matched at one end of the junction; a read error may be the cause. These data belong to a study of T cells in Graves' hyperthyroidism and ophthalmopathy. Uncontrolled infection, other autoimmune disease, pregnancy or lactation disqualified patients from enrolment. The CDR3 extends over 14 amino acids. Germline lookup yields CDR1 ENHRY and CDR2 SYGVKD. Researchers took RNA transcripts and amplified the TCR beta CDR3 regions from them. The HTBI primer set was used in a first-round RT-PCR of the TCR CDR3. Using its own MiXCR run on the multiplex PCR reads, TCRdb lists one record per CDR3 protein. The profile shows about 460,000 distinct CDR3 sequences, roughly 22% of them singletons.

The TCR comes from a woman in her sixties or seventies with Graves' ophthalmopathy. Sequencing was done on a sample of blood. The genes are TRBV10-3 and TRBJ2-3; D not resolved. The CDR3: CAIREGRSTDTQYF. In DNA, the CDR3 is TGTGCCATCCGTGAAGGTAGGAGCACAGATACGCAGTATTTT.